This is a list of T cell receptor beta chains from one sample in a study of blood T cell repertoires in COVID-19. This table comes from immunoSEQ multiplex PCR, and its TCRdb copy is limited to in-frame clones, with some not included. The sample carries 50,000 to 70,000 clones, 80% to 90% recorded once. Sequences were obtained from peripheral blood. Source of these receptors: a man aged 55 to 70 with active or convalescent COVID-19. Both conserved end residues are part of each CDR3. The D gene is left open where the match is weak. Size values are once, few and many counts, or a class for expanded clones, and some rows have none.

TRBV12-3/TRBV12-4	TRBJ2-7	.	.	TGTGCCAGCAGTTTAGCACAGGCCTACGAGCAGTACTTC	CASSLAQAYEQYF
TRBV2	TRBJ1-6	.	.	TGTGCCAGCAGTGTACAGGATGGCCCCCCACCCCTCCACTTT	CASSVQDGPPPLHF
TRBV5-4	TRBJ1-1	.	.	TGTGCCAGCAGCCGAAGTCCAACAGAAAACACTGAAGCTTTCTTT	CASSRSPTENTEAFF
TRBV12-3/TRBV12-4	TRBJ1-2	.	.	TGTGCCAGCAGCCAAAACTATGGCTACACCTTC	CASSQNYGYTF
TRBV7-2	TRBJ1-1	.	TRBD1	TGTGCCAGCAGCCCCCACGGGACAGTGAACACTGAAGCTTTCTTT	CASSPHGTVNTEAFF
TRBV9	TRBJ1-5	once	.	TGTGCCAGCAGCCTAGATGCAGGTAGCAATCAGCCCCAGCATTTT	CASSLDAGSNQPQHF
TRBV27	TRBJ2-1	.	TRBD2	TGTGCCAGCAGTTTAGTGGTAGCACTAGCGGGGGGCAATGAGCAGTTCTTC	CASSLVVALAGGNEQFF
TRBV27	TRBJ2-1	.	TRBD2	TGTGCCAGCAGATCAGTTTTGACTAGCCATGAGCAGTTCTTC	CASRSVLTSHEQFF
TRBV9	TRBJ1-3	.	TRBD1	TGTGCCAGCAGCGCGACAGGGAACTCTGGAAACACCATATATTTT	CASSATGNSGNTIYF
TRBV5-1	TRBJ1-6	few	TRBD1	TGCGCCAGCAGCTTGGGGGACAGGGCAAATTCACCCCTCCACTTT	CASSLGDRANSPLHF
TRBV11-3	TRBJ1-5	.	.	TGTGCCAGCAGCTCGCGGAGGCCTAGGAGCAATCAGCCCCAGCATTTT	CASSSRRPRSNQPQHF
TRBV18	TRBJ2-7	.	TRBD2	TGTGCCTCCTCTACGGGGGGAGGTCTCTACGAGCAGTACTTC	CASSTGGGLYEQYF
TRBV3-1/TRBV3-2	TRBJ2-3	.	.	TGTGCCAGCAGCCCCCCAGGGATAGATACGCAGTATTTT	CASSPPGIDTQYF
TRBV3-1/TRBV3-2	TRBJ2-5	.	.	TGTGCCAGCAGCCCGGGTGGCCTCTCCCAAGAGACCCAGTACTTC	CASSPGGLSQETQYF
TRBV13	TRBJ1-1	.	.	TGTGCCAGCAGAGTCCTAGGAGCGAACACTGAAGCTTTCTTT	CASRVLGANTEAFF
TRBV11-3	TRBJ2-5	.	.	TGTGCCAGCAGCTATTCCGGGGGTCAAGAGACCCAGTACTTC	CASSYSGGQETQYF
TRBV6-1	TRBJ2-7	.	.	TGTGCCAGCAGTGATCGCGGGATGAACAGAGTCATCTTGTACTTC	CASSDRGMNRVILYF
TRBV7-8	TRBJ2-7	.	.	TGTGCCAGCAGCTTAGGGTTTCGACAGGACTACGAGCAGTACTTC	CASSLGFRQDYEQYF
TRBV6-5	TRBJ2-1	once	.	TGTGCCAGCAGTACGGCACAGGTAGCCAATGAGCAGTTCTTC	CASSTAQVANEQFF
TRBV10-1	TRBJ2-1	.	.	TGCGCCAGCAGTGAGTCGACAGGCTATGAGCAGTTCTTC	CASSESTGYEQFF
TRBV19	TRBJ1-4	.	.	TGTGCCAGTAGTATTTGGGGCTTCGCTAATGAAAAACTGTTTTTT	CASSIWGFANEKLFF
TRBV24-1	TRBJ2-1	.	.	TGTGCCACCAGTGATTTGAAACAGTATTACAATGAGCAGTTCTTC	CATSDLKQYYNEQFF
TRBV24-1	TRBJ2-5	once	TRBD2	TGTGCCACCAGTGACCCCCAGGGCCTCGGGGGGCAAGAGACCCAGTACTTC	CATSDPQGLGGQETQYF
TRBV7-2	TRBJ1-3	.	.	TGTGCCAGCAGCTCCTCCGTGCAGGGGACCGGAAACACCATATATTTT	CASSSSVQGTGNTIYF
TRBV11-2	TRBJ1-3	.	TRBD1	TGTGCCAGCAGCCCGGGACAGGGGGGCTCTGGAAACACCATATATTTT	CASSPGQGGSGNTIYF
TRBV19	TRBJ1-2	.	TRBD1	TGTGCCAGTAGTACAACAGGGGGCGTAAGTGGCTACACCTTC	CASSTTGGVSGYTF
TRBV5-1	TRBJ2-6	.	.	TGCGCCAGCTCGGGACAAGGCTCTGGGGCCAACGTCCTGACTTTC	CASSGQGSGANVLTF
TRBV14	TRBJ1-6	.	TRBD1	TGTGCCAGCAGCCAAGGACAGGGATCTAATTCACCCCTCCACTTT	CASSQGQGSNSPLHF
TRBV7-2	TRBJ1-1	.	.	TGTGCCAGCACCTTGTTAATGAGGACTGAAGCTTTCTTT	CASTLLMRTEAFF
TRBV29-1	TRBJ2-5	.	.	TGCAGCGTTGTTTTGGATGGGGGCAAGGAGACCCAGTACTTC	CSVVLDGGKETQYF
TRBV19	TRBJ1-1	.	.	TGTGCCAGTAGTACCGGACAGTCGAACACTGAAGCTTTCTTT	CASSTGQSNTEAFF